Sequencing of this T cell receptor beta chain was carried out in a study of blood T cells in healthy people across ages. The CDR3 contains 17 residues. V lost 2 bases and J 3 bases, leaving 19 bases between the germline ends. The germline CDR1 and CDR2 sequences are SGHTA and FQGNSA. This clonotype came up once. Alongside a J-beta primer mix, a sample-barcoded 5' primer served in a second PCR lasting about 6 to 12 cycles. TCRdb independently ran MiXCR on the 5' RACE reads; one entry per CDR3 protein. The data contain about 800,000 distinct CDR3 sequences, 20% to 30% of them singletons. A further study also used this sample, focusing on T cells of mothers and their children. That source notes: Similar thymic selection effects on TCR recombination output appear in pairs, both related and unrelated.

The clonotype was recovered from a boy aged 5-17 years in good health. Sequencing used blood. The chain is built from TRBV7-2 and TRBJ1-1; D perhaps matches TRBD1 (5 bases). Here the CDR3 reads CASSLLGVGGIHTEAFF. The CDR3 DNA sequence: TGTGCCAGCAGCTTATTGGGCGTTGGGGGAATTCACACTGAAGCTTTCTTT.